The 9 T cell receptor beta chains listed next were all sequenced from one sample in a study of blood T cell repertoires in COVID-19. The assay was immunoSEQ multiplex PCR, and TCRdb's table has in-frame clones only and misses some. The repertoire holds approximately 140,000 clones, around 80% seen once, with roughly 3.5% in the top ten. Material: peripheral blood. These receptors originate from a man in his 60s with acute or convalescent COVID-19.

This clone has only one observation. In nucleotides, the CDR3 is TGTGCCAGCAGCTTGCACTCAGGGAGGAGCGCTGAAGCTTTCTTT. It translates to CASSLHSGRSAEAFF. This sequence joins TRBV7-2 and TRBJ1-1, with D perhaps matching TRBD1 (5 bases). The V gene's germline CDR1 is SGHTA and CDR2 FQGNSA. The CDR3 loop spans 15 amino acids. V was trimmed by 3 bases and J by 6 bases, leaving 17 bases between them.

The J gene is TRBJ1-4, the V gene TRBV10-3, with unresolved D. The V end was cut by 0 bases, the J end by 5 bases, with 10 bases between. The CDR3 length is 15 residues. Per the germline V gene, CDR1 is ENHRY and CDR2 is SYGVKD. The CDR3 nucleotides are TGTGCCATCAGTGAGTCGGAGGGTCTCAATGAAAAACTGTTTTTT. This translates into CAISESEGLNEKLFF.

V and J are TRBV30 and TRBJ1-6, with D tentatively TRBD1 (5 bases). This CDR3 is 13 amino acids long. Trimming shortened V by 3 bases and J by 10 bases, and 13 bases separated the two germline ends. The germline V gene encodes CDR1 GTSNPN and CDR2 SVGIG (reference sequence). CDR3 bases: TGTGCCTGGAGCCAGGGTGGAGGGTCACCCCTCCACTTT. This sequence encodes CAWSQGGGSPLHF.

V and J are TRBV6-5 and TRBJ2-7, with D perhaps matching TRBD1 (5 bases). Between the trimmed V and J ends, which lost 7 bases and 3 bases, there was a span of 10 bases. Germline CDR1 MNHEY, CDR2 SVGAGI. The CDR3 spans 12 residues. For the CDR3, the DNA is TGTGCCAGCACCTCCAGGGTCTACGAGCAGTACTTC. Its translation: CASTSRVYEQYF.

The table lists this clone with a few counts. The chain recombines TRBV12-3 or TRBV12-4 with TRBJ1-6, with unresolved D. CDR3 length: 13 amino acids. The V end lost 6 bases, the J end lost 7 bases, and 10 bases lay between the germline ends. CDR3 protein: CASSPVENSPLHF. CDR3 coding DNA: TGTGCCAGCAGCCCTGTTGAGAATTCACCCCTCCACTTT.

This chain uses TRBV7-9 with TRBJ1-4; D is perhaps TRBD1 (5 bases). CDR3 length: 16 amino acids. The V end was cut by 2 bases, the J end by 0 bases, with 10 bases between. Germline lookup yields CDR1 SEHNR and CDR2 FQNEAQ (reference sequence). CDR3 protein: CASSLMGGATNEKLFF. The CDR3 bases are TGTGCCAGCAGCTTAATGGGAGGGGCAACTAATGAAAAACTGTTTTTT. Combining the CDR3 with reference TRBV7-9 and TRBJ1-4 gives the whole variable domain DTGVSQNPRHKITKRGQNVTFRCDPISEHNRLYWYRQTLGQGPEFLTYFQNEAQLEKSRLLSDRFSAERPKGSFSTLEIQRTEQGDSAMYLCASSLMGGATNEKLFFGSGTQLSVL.

The gene calls are TRBV7-2 and TRBJ1-3, with 9 bases matching TRBD1. This CDR3 is 17 amino acids long. Germline lookup yields CDR1 SGHTA and CDR2 FQGNSA. V shed 5 bases, J shed 2 bases, and the junction held 10 bases outside the gene matches. The CDR3 spells CASSLGGGQGPGNTIYF. CDR3 nucleotide sequence: TGTGCCAGCAGCCTGGGGGGGGGACAGGGACCTGGAAACACCATATATTTT.

The chain has TRBV5-6 and TRBJ1-1; a possible D gene is TRBD1 (6 bases). CDR3 length: 14 amino acids. Germline CDR1 SGHDT, CDR2 YYEEEE. The V end was cut by 2 bases, the J end by 3 bases, with 11 bases between. The CDR3 protein is CASSLIRGDTEAFF. The CDR3 nucleotides read TGTGCCAGCAGCTTAATCAGGGGCGACACTGAAGCTTTCTTT.

V gene TRBV3-1 (or the pseudogene TRBV3-2) combines with J gene TRBJ1-4, with unresolved D. Per the germline V gene, CDR1 is LGHDT and CDR2 is YNNKEL (reference sequence). This CDR3 has 16 amino acids. The germline V and J ends were trimmed by 0 bases and 4 bases, with 12 bases remaining between them. As DNA, the CDR3 is TGTGCCAGCAGCCAAGACACAACAGAAGATAATGAAAAACTGTTTTTT. Its protein is CASSQDTTEDNEKLFF.